This T cell receptor (beta chain) is drawn from a study of T cells after posttransplantation cyclophosphamide. Study-level results: Recipient CMV seropositivity and CMV reactivation strongly tracked TRB clonality. Donor-recipient repertoire similarity was low at 1-2 months, rising over year one. Skin or GI-infiltrating T cells shared few TRB sequences with blood.

This clone was found a few times. What it recognizes is unknown. From germline, CDR1 is LNHDA and CDR2 SQIVND (reference sequence). After removal of 5 bases from V and 3 bases from J, the junction contained 4 bases not matched to a gene. This CDR3 has 14 amino acids. Clones were read by immunoSEQ multiplex PCR, and TCRdb kept only the in-frame ones, dropping some. The table includes thousands of clones, 60% to 80% detected once. A marrow graft followed busulfan-fludarabine conditioning, with cyclophosphamide on days +3 and +4. This TCR was sampled from a male patient aged 60-69 years who received an allogeneic stem cell transplant from an unrelated donor, was CMV-positive, and had no GVHD. T cells may partly derive from the graft donor. This chain joins TRBV19 and TRBJ2-5; 9 bases are a match to TRBD1. Sequenced material: PBMCs, taken after allogeneic stem cell transplant with posttransplant cyclophosphamide. Written as DNA, the CDR3 is TGTGCCAGTAGTTTGAGGACAGGGGAAGAGACCCAGTACTTC. Translation: CASSLRTGEETQYF.